The present TCR beta chain was sequenced within a study of T cells in tuberculosis. The data were produced by immunoSEQ multiplex PCR, yet TCRdb's version contains in-frame clones alone and is incomplete. The sample holds 25,000 to 35,000 clones; roughly nine tenths are singletons and the top ten take about 7.7%. The CDR3 covers 15 residues. The trim removed 2 bases at V and 6 bases at J, leaving 6 bases unmatched. Germline CDR1 is MNHEY and CDR2 is SVGAGI. Time point of the sample: new active TB diagnosis, blood taken before or within 7 days of starting treatment. Each donor contributed approximately 100,000 T cells on average, unsorted.

The receptor comes from an adult with tuberculosis. Some clones in this sample may be carry-over from other donors' samples. The chain joins TRBV6-5 to TRBJ1-2; 10 bases map to TRBD1. Sequenced material: PBMCs, taken at tuberculosis diagnosis. CDR3 sequence reads: CASSYLTDRGDGYTF. The CDR3 DNA reads TGTGCCAGCAGTTACCTGACGGACAGGGGGGATGGCTACACCTTC.